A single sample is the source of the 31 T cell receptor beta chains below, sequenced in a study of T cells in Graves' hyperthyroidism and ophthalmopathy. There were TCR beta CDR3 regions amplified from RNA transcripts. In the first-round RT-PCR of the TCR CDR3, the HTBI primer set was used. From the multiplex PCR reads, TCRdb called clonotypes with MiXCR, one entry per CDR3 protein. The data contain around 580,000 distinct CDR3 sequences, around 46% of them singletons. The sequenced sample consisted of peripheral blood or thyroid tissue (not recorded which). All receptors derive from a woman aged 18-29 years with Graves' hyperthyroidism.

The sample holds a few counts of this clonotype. The DNA for the CDR3 is TGTGCCAGCAGCCAAGATTTCGGGGTTGAGACCCAGTACTTC. Amino acids: CASSQDFGVETQYF. The gene calls are TRBV3-1 and TRBJ2-5; D might be TRBD2 (5 bases). Germline-derived CDR1 and CDR2 are LGHDT and YNNKEL (reference sequence). This CDR3 spans 14 amino acids. Trimming pared 0 bases from V and 5 bases from J, leaving 10 bases between.

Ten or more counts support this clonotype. CDR3 amino acids: CASSYNTGGAWGYTF. The CDR3 DNA sequence: TGTGCCAGCAGCTACAATACAGGGGGCGCGTGGGGCTACACCTTC. The chain joins TRBV5-8 to TRBJ1-2, with 9 bases fitting TRBD1. The CDR3 loop spans 15 amino acids. CDR1 and CDR2 from the germline V gene are SGHTS and YDEGEE. Trimming at V came to 3 bases and at J to 8 bases, leaving 11 bases not matched to a gene. Drawing the rest from reference TRBV5-8 and TRBJ1-2, the complete variable domain is EAGVTQSPTHLIKTRGQQATLRCSPISGHTSVYWYQQALGLGLQFLLWYDEGEERNRGNFPPRFSGRQFPNYSSELNVNALELEDSALYLCASSYNTGGAWGYTFGSGTRLTVV.

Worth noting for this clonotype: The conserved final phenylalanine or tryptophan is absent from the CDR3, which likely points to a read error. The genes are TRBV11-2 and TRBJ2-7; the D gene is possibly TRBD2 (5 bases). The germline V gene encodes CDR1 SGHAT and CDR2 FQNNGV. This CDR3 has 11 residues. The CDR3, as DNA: TGCGCCAGCAGCTCCATCGGGAAGCAGTACCTC. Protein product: CASSSIGKQYL.

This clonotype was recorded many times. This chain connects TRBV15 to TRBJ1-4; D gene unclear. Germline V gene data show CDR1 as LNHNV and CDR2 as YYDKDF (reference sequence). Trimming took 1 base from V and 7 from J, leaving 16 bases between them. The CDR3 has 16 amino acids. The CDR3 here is CATSRGWAGLIEKLFF. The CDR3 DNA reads TGTGCCACCAGCAGAGGATGGGCCGGGCTGATTGAAAAACTGTTTTTT.

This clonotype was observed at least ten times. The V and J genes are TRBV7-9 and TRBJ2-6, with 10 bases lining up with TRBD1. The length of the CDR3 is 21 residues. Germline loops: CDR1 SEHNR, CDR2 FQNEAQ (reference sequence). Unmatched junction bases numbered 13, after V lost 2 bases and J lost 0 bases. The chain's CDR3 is CASSLPRTGGYLASGANVLTF. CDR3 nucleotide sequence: TGTGCCAGCAGCTTACCCCGGACAGGGGGTTATCTAGCCTCTGGGGCCAACGTCCTGACTTTC. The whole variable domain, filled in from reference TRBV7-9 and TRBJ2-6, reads DTGVSQNPRHKITKRGQNVTFRCDPISEHNRLYWYRQTLGQGPEFLTYFQNEAQLEKSRLLSDRFSAERPKGSFSTLEIQRTEQGDSAMYLCASSLPRTGGYLASGANVLTFGAGSRLTVL.

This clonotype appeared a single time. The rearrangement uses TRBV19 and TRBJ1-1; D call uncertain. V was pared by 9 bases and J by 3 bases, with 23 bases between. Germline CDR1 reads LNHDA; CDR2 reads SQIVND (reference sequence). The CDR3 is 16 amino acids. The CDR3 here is CASSSLWESSDTEAFF. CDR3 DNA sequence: TGTGCCAGCAGCTCGCTATGGGAGAGCTCGGACACTGAAGCTTTCTTT.

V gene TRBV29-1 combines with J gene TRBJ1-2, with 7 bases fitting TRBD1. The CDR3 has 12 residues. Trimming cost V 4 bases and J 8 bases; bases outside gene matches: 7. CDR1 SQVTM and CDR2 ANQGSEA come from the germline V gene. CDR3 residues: CSVGKTGIGYTF. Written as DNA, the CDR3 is TGCAGCGTTGGGAAGACAGGGATCGGCTACACCTTC.

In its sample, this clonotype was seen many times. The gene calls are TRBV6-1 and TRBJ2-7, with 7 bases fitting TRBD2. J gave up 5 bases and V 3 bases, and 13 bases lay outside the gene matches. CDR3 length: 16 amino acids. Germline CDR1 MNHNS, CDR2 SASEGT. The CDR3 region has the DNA TGTGCCAGCAGTGATCCCTATTGGGCGGGAGCCCACGAGCAGTACTTC. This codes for CASSDPYWAGAHEQYF.

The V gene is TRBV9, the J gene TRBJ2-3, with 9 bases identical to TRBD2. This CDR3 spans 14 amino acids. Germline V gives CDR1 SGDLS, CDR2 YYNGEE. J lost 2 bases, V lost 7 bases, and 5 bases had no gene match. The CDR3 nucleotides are TGTGCCAGCGGGACTAGCTGGGCCACAGATACGCAGTATTTT. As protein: CASGTSWATDTQYF.

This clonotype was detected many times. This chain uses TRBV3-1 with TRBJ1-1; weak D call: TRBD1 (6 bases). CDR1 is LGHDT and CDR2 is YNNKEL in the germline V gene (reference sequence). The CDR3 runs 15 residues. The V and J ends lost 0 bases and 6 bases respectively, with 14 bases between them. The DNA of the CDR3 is TGTGCCAGCAGCCAAGATTTCGGGCGACAGGCTGAAGCTTTCTTT. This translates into CASSQDFGRQAEAFF.

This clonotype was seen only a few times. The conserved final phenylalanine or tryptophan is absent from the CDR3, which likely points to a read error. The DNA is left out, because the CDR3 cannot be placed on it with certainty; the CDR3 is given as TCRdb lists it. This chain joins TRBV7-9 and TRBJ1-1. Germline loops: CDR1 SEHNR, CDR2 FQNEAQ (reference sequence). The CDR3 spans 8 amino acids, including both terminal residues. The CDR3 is CASSLAFG.

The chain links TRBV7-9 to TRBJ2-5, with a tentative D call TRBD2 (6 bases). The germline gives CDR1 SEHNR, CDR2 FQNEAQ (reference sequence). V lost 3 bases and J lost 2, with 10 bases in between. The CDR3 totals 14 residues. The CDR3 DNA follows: TGTGCCAGCAGCTTGGGGAGGAAGCAAGAGACCCAGTACTTC. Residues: CASSLGRKQETQYF.

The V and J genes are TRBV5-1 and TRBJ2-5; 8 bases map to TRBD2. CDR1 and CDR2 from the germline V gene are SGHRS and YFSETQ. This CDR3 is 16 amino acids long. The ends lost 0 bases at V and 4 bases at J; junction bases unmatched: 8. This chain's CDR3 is CASSLGLARSGETQYF. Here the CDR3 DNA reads TGCGCCAGCAGCTTGGGACTAGCGAGATCGGGAGAGACCCAGTACTTC.

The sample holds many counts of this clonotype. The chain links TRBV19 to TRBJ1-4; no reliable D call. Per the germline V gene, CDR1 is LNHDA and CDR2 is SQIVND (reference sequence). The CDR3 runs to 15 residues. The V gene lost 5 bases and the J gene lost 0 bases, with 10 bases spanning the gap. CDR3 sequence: CASSQAYATNEKLFF. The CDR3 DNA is TGTGCCAGTAGTCAGGCATATGCAACTAATGAAAAACTGTTTTTT.

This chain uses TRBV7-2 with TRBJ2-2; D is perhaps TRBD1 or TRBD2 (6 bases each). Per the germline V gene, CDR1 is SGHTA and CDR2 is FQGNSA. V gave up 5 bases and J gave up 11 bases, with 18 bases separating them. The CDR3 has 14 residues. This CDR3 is CASSPGAGTYELFF. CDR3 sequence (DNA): TGTGCCAGCAGCCCGGGGGCAGGGACCTACGAGCTGTTTTTT.

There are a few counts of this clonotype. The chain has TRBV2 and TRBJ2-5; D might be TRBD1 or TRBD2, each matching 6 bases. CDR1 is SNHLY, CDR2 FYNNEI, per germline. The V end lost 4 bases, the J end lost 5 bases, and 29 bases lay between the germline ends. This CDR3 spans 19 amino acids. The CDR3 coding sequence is TGTGCCAGCAGTGCGAAGGGGGGCCCGGGGCGTCCTAGTGGGGAGACCCAGTACTTC. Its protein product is CASSAKGGPGRPSGETQYF.

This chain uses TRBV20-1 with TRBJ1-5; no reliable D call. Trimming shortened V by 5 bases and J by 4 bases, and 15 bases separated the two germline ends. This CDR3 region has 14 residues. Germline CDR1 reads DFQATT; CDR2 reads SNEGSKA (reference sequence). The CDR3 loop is CSASGQTRNQPQHF. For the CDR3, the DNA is TGCAGTGCTTCGGGCCAGACCCGAAATCAGCCCCAGCATTTT.

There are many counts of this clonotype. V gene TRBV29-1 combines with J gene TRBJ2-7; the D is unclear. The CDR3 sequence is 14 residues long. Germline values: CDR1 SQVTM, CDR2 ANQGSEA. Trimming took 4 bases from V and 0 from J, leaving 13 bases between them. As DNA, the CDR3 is TGCAGCGTTGGCTCTCTGACGGGCTCCTACGAGCAGTACTTC. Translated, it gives CSVGSLTGSYEQYF.

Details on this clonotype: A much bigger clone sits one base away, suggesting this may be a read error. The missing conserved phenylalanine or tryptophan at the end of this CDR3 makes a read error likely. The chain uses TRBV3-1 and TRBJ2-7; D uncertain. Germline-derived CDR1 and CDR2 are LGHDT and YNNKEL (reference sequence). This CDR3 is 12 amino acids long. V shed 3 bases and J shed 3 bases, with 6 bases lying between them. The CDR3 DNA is TGTGCCAGCAGCCAGATTAACTACGAGCAGTACCTC. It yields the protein CASSQINYEQYL.

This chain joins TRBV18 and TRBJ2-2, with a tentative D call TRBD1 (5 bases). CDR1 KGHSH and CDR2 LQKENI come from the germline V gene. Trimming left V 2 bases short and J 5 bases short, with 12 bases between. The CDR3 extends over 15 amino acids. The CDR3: CASSPFDRRTGELFF. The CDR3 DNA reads TGTGCCAGCTCACCATTCGACAGAAGAACCGGGGAGCTGTTTTTT. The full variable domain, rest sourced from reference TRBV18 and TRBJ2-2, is NAGVMQNPRHLVRRRGQEARLRCSPMKGHSHVYWYRQLPEEGLKFMVYLQKENIIDESGMPKERFSAEFPKEGPSILRIQQVVRGDSAAYFCASSPFDRRTGELFFGEGSRLTVL.

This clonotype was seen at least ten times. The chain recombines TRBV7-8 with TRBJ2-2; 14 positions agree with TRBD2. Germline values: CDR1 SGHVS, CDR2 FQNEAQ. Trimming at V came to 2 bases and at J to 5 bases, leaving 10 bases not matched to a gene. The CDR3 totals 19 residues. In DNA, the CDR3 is TGTGCCAGCAGCTTATATCCGGGGACTAGCGGGAGAAAGACCGGGGAGCTGTTTTTT. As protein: CASSLYPGTSGRKTGELFF.

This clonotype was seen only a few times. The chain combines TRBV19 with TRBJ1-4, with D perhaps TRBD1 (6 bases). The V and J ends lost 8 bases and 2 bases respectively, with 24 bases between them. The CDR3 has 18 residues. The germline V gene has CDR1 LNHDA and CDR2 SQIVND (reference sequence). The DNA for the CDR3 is TGTGCCAGTGTCTGGGACACCCACCGCAGAGCCACTAATGAAAAACTGTTTTTT. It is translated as CASVWDTHRRATNEKLFF. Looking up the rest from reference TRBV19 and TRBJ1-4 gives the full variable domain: DGGITQSPKYLFRKEGQNVTLSCEQNLNHDAMYWYRQDPGQGLRLIYYSQIVNDFQKGDIAEGYSVSREKKESFPLTVTSAQKNPTAFYLCASVWDTHRRATNEKLFFGSGTQLSVL.

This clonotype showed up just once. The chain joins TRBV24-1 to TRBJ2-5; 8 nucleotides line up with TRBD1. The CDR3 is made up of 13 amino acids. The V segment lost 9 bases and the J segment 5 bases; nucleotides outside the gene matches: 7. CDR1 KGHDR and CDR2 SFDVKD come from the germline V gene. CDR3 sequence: CATGQGAGETQYF. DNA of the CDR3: TGTGCCACCGGACAGGGCGCAGGGGAGACCCAGTACTTC.

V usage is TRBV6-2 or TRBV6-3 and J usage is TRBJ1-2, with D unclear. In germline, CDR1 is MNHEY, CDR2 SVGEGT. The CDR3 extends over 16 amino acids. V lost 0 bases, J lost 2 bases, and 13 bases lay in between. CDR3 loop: CASSYSSTAGNYGYTF. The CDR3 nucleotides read TGTGCCAGCAGTTACTCGAGTACGGCGGGGAACTATGGCTACACCTTC.

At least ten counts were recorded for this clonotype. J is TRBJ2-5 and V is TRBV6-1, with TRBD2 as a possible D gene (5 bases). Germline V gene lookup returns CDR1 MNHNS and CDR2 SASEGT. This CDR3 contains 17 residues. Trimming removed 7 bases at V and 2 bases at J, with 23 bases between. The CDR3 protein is CASKVYRATEVQETQYF. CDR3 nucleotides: TGTGCCAGCAAGGTCTACCGGGCGACGGAGGTGCAAGAGACCCAGTACTTC.

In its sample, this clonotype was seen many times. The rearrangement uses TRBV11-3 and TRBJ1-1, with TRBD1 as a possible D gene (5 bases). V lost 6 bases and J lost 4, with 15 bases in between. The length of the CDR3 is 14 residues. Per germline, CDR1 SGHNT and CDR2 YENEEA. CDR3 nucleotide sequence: TGTGCCAGCAGGGCACGGGGGGAAGGCACTGAAGCTTTCTTT. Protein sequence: CASRARGEGTEAFF.

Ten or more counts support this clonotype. CDR3 amino acids: CASRRTGTSGELFF. CDR3 sequence (DNA): TGTGCCAGCAGACGGACAGGGACCTCCGGGGAGCTGTTTTTT. The V call is TRBV5-4, the J call TRBJ2-2, with TRBD1 identical over 8 bases. V trimming: 5 bases; J trimming: 6 bases; junction bases outside the gene matches: 6. The CDR3 covers 14 residues. From germline, CDR1 is SGHNT and CDR2 YYREEE (reference sequence).

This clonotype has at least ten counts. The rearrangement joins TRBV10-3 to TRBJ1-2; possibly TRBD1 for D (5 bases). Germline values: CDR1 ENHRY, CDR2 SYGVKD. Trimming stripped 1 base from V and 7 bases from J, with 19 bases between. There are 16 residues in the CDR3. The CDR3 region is CAISELRQTRGFGYTF. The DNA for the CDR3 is TGTGCCATCAGTGAGTTGAGACAGACGCGTGGTTTTGGCTACACCTTC.

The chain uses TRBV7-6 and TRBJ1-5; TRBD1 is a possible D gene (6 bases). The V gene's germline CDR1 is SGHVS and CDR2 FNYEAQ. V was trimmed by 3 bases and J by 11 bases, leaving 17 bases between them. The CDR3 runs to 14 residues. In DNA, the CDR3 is TGTGCCAGCAGCTTTAGCCTAGGGGGAGAGACCCAGCATTTT. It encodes CASSFSLGGETQHF.

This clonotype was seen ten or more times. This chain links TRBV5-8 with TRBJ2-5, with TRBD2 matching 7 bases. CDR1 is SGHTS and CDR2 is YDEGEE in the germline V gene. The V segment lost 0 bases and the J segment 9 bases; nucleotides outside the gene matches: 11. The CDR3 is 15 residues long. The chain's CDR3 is CASSLGLAEDAPQYF. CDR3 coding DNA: TGTGCCAGCAGCTTGGGTCTAGCGGAGGACGCGCCCCAGTACTTC.

The CDR3 here is CASRQRYNEQFF. The CDR3 coding sequence is TGTGCCAGCAGACAGCGATACAATGAGCAGTTCTTC. V gene TRBV12-3 or TRBV12-4 combines with J gene TRBJ2-1, with D unresolved. Trimming took off 6 bases at V and 4 bases at J, with 7 bases between the two ends. CDR3 length: 12 residues.